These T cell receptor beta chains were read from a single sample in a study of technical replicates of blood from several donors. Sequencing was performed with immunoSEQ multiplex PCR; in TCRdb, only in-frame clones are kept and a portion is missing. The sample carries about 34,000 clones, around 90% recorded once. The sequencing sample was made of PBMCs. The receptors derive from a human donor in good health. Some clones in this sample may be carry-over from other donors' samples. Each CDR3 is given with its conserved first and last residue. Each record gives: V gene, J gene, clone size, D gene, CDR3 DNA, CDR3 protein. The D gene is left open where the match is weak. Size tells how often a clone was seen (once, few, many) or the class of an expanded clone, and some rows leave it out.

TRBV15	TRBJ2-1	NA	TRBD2	TGTGCCACCAGCTCAGACAGGGAGCGGGGGGGCCTCTCCTACAATGAGCAGTTCTTC	CATSSDRERGGLSYNEQFF
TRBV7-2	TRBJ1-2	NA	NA	TGTGCCAGCAGCGGATCGGGGGTGACGGCTAACTATGGCTACACCTTC	CASSGSGVTANYGYTF
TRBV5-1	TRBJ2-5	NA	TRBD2	TGCGCCAGCAGCTTGGGGTTAGCGGGGAACGAAGAGACCCAGTACTTC	CASSLGLAGNEETQYF
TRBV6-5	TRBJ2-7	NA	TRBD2	TGTGCCAGCAGAACTAGCGGGTTACCCTACGAGCAGTACTTC	CASRTSGLPYEQYF
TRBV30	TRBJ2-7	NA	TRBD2	TGTGCCTTACTAAAGCGGGAGGCCTCCTACGAGCAGTACTTC	CALLKREASYEQYF
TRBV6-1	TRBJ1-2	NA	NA	TGTGCCAGCAGTGAAGCGCAGGGGTTGGGCTACACCTTC	CASSEAQGLGYTF
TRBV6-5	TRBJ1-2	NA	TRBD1	TGTGCCAGCAGTTCCACAACGGGACAGGGTTTCTATGGCTACACCTTC	CASSSTTGQGFYGYTF
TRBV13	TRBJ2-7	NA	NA	TGTGCCAGCAGCCGCGGTCGCGATCCGTACGAGCAGTACTTC	CASSRGRDPYEQYF
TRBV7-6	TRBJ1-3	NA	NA	TGTGCCAGCAGCTTACTGGGGCAATCTTCTGGAAACACCATATATTTT	CASSLLGQSSGNTIYF
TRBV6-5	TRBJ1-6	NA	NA	TGTGCCAGCAGTTATTATAGAGACATTAATTCACCCCTCCACTTT	CASSYYRDINSPLHF
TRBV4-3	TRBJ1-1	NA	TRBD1	TGCGCCAGCAGCGCTGACCTCAACAGGGGATGGGTGAACACTGAAGCTTTCTTT	CASSADLNRGWVNTEAFF
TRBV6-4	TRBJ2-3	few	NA	TGTGCCAGCAGTCTTGCAGGGGAAGGCACAGATACGCAGTATTTT	CASSLAGEGTDTQYF
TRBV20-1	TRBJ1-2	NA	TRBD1	TGCAGTGCTAGATTTAGCCGGGACAGGCTCTTC	CSARFSRDRLF
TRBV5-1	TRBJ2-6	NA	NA	TGCGCCAGCAACCGCGACAGGCCCTTCGGTGGGGCCAACGTCCTGACTTTC	CASNRDRPFGGANVLTF
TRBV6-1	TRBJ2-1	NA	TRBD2	TGTGCCAGCAGTGTTGCCAGGACTAGCGGCTGGAATGAGCAGTTCTTC	CASSVARTSGWNEQFF
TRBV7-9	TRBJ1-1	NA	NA	TGTGCCAGCAGCTTAGTTGTATCGGCTGAAGCTTTCTTT	CASSLVVSAEAFF
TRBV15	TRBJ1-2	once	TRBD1	TGTGCCACCAGCACTAGGACGACAGGGGATGGCTACACCTTC	CATSTRTTGDGYTF
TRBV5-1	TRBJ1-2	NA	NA	TGCGCCAGCAGCTCCTACCCGGGGGGCTACACCTTC	CASSSYPGGYTF
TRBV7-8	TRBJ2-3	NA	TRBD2	TGTGCCAGCAGCGCCGGGACTAGCGGTACGATAAGGGATACGCAGTATTTT	CASSAGTSGTIRDTQYF
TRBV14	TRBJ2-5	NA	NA	TGTGCCAGCAGCCAGACAATAGGGGGGGAAGAGACCCAGTACTTC	CASSQTIGGEETQYF
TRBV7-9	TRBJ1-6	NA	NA	TGTGCCAGCAGCTTAGGGCCCGGGGGGAATTCACCCCTCCACTTT	CASSLGPGGNSPLHF
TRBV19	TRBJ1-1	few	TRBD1	TGTGCCAGTAGTAATTCCAAGGGACAGGCCTTCATGAACACTGAAGCTTTCTTT	CASSNSKGQAFMNTEAFF
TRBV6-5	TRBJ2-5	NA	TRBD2	TGTGCCAGCACCCCGGGGGGGACCTACGCTGTGACCCAGTACTTC	CASTPGGTYAVTQYF
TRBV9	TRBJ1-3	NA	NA	TGTGCCAGCAGCGTGACAGGCTCTGGAAACACCATATATTTT	CASSVTGSGNTIYF
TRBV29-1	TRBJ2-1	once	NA	TGCAGCGTTGAGGGCTACTACAATGAGCAGTTCTTC	CSVEGYYNEQFF
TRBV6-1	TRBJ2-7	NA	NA	TGTGCCAGCAGTAAGGGGACTTCTATATCCTACGAGCAGTACTTC	CASSKGTSISYEQYF
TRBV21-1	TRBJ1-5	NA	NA	TGTGCCAGCAGCAAAGTAGCCAACAGGGCCCGGGTGGGCAATCAGCCCCAGCATTTT	CASSKVANRARVGNQPQHF
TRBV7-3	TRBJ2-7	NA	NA	TGTGCCAGCAGCTCCCCTCCGGGACTCGAGCAGTACTTC	CASSSPPGLEQYF
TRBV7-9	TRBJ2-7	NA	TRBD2	TGTGCCAGCAGCTTAGTAATAGCGGGGGGCTACGAGCAGTACTTC	CASSLVIAGGYEQYF
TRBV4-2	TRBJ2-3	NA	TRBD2	TGTGCCAGCAGCCCCTCTCCAGCGGGGGGGCCCGATACGCAGTATTTT	CASSPSPAGGPDTQYF
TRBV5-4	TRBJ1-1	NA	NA	TGTGCCAGCAGCCGCCCGGGGGGTGGGTACACTGAAGCTTTCTTT	CASSRPGGGYTEAFF
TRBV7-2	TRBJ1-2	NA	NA	TGTGCCAGCAGCCCTCAGTGGGGGGACTATGGCTACACCTTC	CASSPQWGDYGYTF
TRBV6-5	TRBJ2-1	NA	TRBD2	TGTGCCAGCCACGAGCGGGGGAGGTACAATGAGCAGTTCTTC	CASHERGRYNEQFF
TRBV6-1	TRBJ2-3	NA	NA	TGTGCCAGCTCCATACAGGGAGATACGCAGTATTTT	CASSIQGDTQYF
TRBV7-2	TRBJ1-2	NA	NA	TGTGCCAGCAGCAGGGGGACAAGTAACTATGGCTACACCTTC	CASSRGTSNYGYTF
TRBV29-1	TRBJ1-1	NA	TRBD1	TGCAGCGCTATCGGGACAGCGAACACTGAAGCTTTCTTT	CSAIGTANTEAFF
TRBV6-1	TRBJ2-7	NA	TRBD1	TGTGCCAGCAGTCGACAGGGTTCCTACTACGAGCAGTACTTC	CASSRQGSYYEQYF
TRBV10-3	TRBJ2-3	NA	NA	TGTGCCATCAGTCCGACAGCAGATACGCAGTATTTT	CAISPTADTQYF
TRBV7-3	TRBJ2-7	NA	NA	TGTGCCAGCAGCTTAAACCCCGGGACTCACGAGCAGTACTTC	CASSLNPGTHEQYF
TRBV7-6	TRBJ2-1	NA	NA	TGTGCCAGCAGCTTAGGAAACAGGGCTAATGAGCAGTTCTTC	CASSLGNRANEQFF
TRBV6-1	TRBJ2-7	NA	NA	TGTGCCAGCAGTTATCGACAAGAAGCCCACGAGCAGTACTTC	CASSYRQEAHEQYF
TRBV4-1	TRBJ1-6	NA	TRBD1	TGCGCCAGCAGCCAAGTGACAGGGCTGAGCTCACCCCTCCACTTT	CASSQVTGLSSPLHF
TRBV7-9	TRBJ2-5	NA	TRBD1	TGTGCCAGCAGCTTAGTAGGGACAGGGGGAGAGACCCAGTACTTC	CASSLVGTGGETQYF
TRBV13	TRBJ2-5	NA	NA	TGTGCCAGCAGCACGGAGGTCGCTGAGACCCAGTACTTC	CASSTEVAETQYF
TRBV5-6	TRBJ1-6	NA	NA	TGTGCCAGCAGCTCCGGGGGTGGGAGGTCTTCACCCCTCCACTTT	CASSSGGGRSSPLHF
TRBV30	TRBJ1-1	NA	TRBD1	TGTGCCTGGGCTTACAGGGGACGGAACACTGAAGCTTTCTTT	CAWAYRGRNTEAFF
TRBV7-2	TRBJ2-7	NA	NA	TGTGCCAGCAGCTACCAGGGGTCTCGTCCCTACGAGCAGTACTTC	CASSYQGSRPYEQYF
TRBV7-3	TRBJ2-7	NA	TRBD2	TGTGCCAGCAGCTTGACTAGCGGGAGCAAATACGAGCAGTACTTC	CASSLTSGSKYEQYF
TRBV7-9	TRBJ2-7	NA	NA	TGTGCCAGCAGCACGAGGGACCAGGGGTCGTACGAGCAGTACTTC	CASSTRDQGSYEQYF
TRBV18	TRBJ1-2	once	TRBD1	TGTGCCAGCTCACCACCTACAGGGGGAGCCTATGGCTACACCTTC	CASSPPTGGAYGYTF
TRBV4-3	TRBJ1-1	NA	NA	TGCGCCAGCAGCCAAGATTCAGGGGCTTGGAACACTGAAGCTTTCTTT	CASSQDSGAWNTEAFF
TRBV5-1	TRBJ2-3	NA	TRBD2	TGCGCCAGCAGCTTGGAGCTAGCGGGATCAGATACGCAGTATTTT	CASSLELAGSDTQYF
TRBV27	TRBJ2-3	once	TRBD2	TGTGCCAGCAGTCCACGGCTAGCGGGGGGGCTTCTTAATACGCAGTATTTT	CASSPRLAGGLLNTQYF
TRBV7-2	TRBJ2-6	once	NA	TGTGCCAGCAGCCCCACAAGCTCTGGGGCCAACGTCCTGACTTTC	CASSPTSSGANVLTF
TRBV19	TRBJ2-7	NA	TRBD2	TGTGCCAGTAGTATAGATCTTCTAGCGGGGGCTTTCTCCTACGAGCAGTACTTC	CASSIDLLAGAFSYEQYF